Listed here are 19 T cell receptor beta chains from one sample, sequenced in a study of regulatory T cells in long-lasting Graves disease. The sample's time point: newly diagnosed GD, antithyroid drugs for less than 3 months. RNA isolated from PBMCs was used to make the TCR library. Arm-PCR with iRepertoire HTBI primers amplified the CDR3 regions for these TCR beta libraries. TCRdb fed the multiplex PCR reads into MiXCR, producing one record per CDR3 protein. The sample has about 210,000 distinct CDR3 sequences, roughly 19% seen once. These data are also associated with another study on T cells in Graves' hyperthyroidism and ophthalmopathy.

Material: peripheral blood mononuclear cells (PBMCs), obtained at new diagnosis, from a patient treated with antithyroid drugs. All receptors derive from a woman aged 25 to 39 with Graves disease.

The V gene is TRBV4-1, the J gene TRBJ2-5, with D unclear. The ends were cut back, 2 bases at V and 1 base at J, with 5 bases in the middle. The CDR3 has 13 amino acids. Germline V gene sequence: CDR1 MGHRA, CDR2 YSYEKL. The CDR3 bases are TGCGCCAGCAGCCAATGGATCCAAGAGACCCAGTACTTC. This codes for CASSQWIQETQYF.

DNA for the CDR3: TGTGCCAGCAGCGTAGTGGAGGGACGGCGGGAGACCCAGTACTTC. Its protein is CASSVVEGRRETQYF. V is TRBV9 and J is TRBJ2-5; D is perhaps TRBD2 (6 bases). V was shortened by 0 bases and J by 5 bases, with 14 bases between the two germline ends. The CDR3 loop spans 15 amino acids. CDR1 and CDR2 (germline): SGDLS, YYNGEE. Based on the CDR3 plus reference TRBV9 and TRBJ2-5, the full variable domain is DSGVTQTPKHLITATGQRVTLRCSPRSGDLSVYWYQQSLDQGLQFLIQYYNGEERAKGNILERFSAQQFPDLHSELNLSSLELGDSALYFCASSVVEGRRETQYFGPGTRLLVL.

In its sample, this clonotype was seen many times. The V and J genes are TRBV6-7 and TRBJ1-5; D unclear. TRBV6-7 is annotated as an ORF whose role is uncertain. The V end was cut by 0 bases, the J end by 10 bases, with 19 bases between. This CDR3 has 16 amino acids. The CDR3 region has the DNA TGTGCCAGCAGTTACTCTTCGTCCAGCGGCCGGGGTCCCCAGCATTTT. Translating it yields CASSYSSSSGRGPQHF.

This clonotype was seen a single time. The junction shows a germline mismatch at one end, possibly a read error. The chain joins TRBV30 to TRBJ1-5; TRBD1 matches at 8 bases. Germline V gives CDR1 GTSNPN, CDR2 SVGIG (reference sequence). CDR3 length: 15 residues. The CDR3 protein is CAWRPTGAGKQPQHF. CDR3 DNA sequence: TGTGCCTGGCGCCCGACAGGGGCAGGCAAGCAGCCCCAGCATTTT.

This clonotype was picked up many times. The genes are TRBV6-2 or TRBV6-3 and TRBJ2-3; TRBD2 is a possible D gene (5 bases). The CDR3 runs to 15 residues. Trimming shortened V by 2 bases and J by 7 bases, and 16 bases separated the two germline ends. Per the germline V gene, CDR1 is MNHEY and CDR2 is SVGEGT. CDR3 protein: CASSYRRRPPNTQYF. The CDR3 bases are TGTGCCAGCAGTTACAGGAGGCGGCCGCCAAATACGCAGTATTTT.

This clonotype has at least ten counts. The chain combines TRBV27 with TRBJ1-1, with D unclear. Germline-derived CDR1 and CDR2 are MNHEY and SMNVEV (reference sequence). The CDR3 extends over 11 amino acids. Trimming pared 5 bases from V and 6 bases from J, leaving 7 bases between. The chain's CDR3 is CASSGRAEAFF. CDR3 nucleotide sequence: TGTGCCAGCAGTGGGAGGGCTGAAGCTTTCTTT.

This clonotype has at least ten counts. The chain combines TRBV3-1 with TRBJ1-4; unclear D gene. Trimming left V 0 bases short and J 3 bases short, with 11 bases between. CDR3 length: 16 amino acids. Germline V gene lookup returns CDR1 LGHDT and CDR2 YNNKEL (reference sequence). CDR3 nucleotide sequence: TGTGCCAGCAGCCAAGATGATGAGAGCCCTAATGAAAAACTGTTTTTT. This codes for CASSQDDESPNEKLFF.

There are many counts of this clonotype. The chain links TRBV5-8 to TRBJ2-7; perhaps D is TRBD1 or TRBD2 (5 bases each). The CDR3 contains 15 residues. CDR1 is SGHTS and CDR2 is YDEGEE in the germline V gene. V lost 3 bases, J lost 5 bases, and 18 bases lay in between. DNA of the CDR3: TGTGCCAGCAGCTCCCCGGGACCGCCTCGGGACGAGCAGTACTTC. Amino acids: CASSSPGPPRDEQYF.

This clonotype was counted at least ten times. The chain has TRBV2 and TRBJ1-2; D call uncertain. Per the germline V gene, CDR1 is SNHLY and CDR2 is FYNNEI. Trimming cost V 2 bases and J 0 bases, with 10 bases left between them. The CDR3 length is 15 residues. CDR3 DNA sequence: TGTGCCAGCAGTGAAAAGCTGACCGCTAACTATGGCTACACCTTC. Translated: CASSEKLTANYGYTF.

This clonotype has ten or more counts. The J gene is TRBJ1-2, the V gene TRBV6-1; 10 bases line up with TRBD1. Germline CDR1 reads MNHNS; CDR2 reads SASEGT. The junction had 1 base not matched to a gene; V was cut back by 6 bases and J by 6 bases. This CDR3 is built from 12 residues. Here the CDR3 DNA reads TGTGCCAGCAGGACAGGGGGCGATGGCTACACCTTC. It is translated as CASRTGGDGYTF.

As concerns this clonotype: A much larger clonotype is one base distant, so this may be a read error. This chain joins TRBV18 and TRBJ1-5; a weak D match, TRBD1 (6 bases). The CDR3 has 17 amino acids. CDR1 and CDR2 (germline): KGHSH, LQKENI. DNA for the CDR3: TGTGCCAGCTCACCGATGAGGACAGAGAATTTCAATCGGCCCCAGCATTTT. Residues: CASSPMRTENFNRPQHF.

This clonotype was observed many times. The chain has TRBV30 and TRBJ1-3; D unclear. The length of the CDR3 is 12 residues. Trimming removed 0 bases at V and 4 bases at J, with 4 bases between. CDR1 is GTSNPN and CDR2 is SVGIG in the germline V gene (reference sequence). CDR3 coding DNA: TGTGCCTGGAGTGTAGGAGGAAACACCATATATTTT. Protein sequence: CAWSVGGNTIYF.

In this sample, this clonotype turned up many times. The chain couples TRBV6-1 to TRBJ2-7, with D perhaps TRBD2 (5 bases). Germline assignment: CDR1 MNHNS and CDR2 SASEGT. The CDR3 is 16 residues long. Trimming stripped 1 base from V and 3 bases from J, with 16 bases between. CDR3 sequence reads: CASSEGAGERRYEQYF. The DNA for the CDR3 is TGTGCCAGCAGTGAAGGAGCCGGGGAGCGCCGCTACGAGCAGTACTTC.

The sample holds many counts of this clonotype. In DNA, the CDR3 is TGTGCCAGCATGGGGGGGAGGGTCACCTATAATTCACCCCTCCACTTT. It encodes CASMGGRVTYNSPLHF. The chain carries TRBV6-1 and TRBJ1-6; D is possibly TRBD1 (5 bases). The CDR3 is 16 residues long. The V and J ends lost 7 bases and 2 bases respectively, with 15 bases between them. CDR1 is MNHNS, CDR2 SASEGT, per germline.

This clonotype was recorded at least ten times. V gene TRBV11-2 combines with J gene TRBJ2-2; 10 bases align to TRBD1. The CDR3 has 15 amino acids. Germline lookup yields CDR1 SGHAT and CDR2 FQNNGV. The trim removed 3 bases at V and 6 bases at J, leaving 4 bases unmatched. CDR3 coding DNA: TGTGCCAGCAGCTTGACAGGGGGCGCTTCCGGGGAGCTGTTTTTT. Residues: CASSLTGGASGELFF.

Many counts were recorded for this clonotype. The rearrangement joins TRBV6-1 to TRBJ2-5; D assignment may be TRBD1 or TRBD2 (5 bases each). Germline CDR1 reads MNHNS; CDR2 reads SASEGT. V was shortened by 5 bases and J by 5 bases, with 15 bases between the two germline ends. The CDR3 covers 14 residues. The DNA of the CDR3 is TGTGCCAGCAGTCCCCCAGGGTGGAGGGAGACCCAGTACTTC. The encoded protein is CASSPPGWRETQYF.

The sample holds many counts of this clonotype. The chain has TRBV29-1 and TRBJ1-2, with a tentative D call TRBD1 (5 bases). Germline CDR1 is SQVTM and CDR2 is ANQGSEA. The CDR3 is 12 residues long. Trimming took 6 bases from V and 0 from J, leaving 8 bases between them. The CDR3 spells CSVATANYGYTF. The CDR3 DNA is TGCAGCGTAGCGACAGCTAACTATGGCTACACCTTC.

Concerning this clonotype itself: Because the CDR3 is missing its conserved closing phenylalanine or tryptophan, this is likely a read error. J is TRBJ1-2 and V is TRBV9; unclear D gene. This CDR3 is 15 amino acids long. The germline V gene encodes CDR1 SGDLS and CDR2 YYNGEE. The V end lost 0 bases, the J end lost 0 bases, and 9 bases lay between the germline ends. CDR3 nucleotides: TGTGCCAGCAGCGTAGACGGACGATCTAACTATGGCTACACCCTC. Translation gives CASSVDGRSNYGYTL.

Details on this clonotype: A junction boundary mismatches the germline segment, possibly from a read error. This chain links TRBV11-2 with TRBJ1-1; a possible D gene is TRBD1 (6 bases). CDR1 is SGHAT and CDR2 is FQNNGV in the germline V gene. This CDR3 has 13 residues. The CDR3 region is CASSLQGSTEASF. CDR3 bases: TGTGCCAGCAGCCTCCAGGGGAGCACTGAAGCTTCCTTT.